The 26 T cell receptor beta chains below come from one sample, sequenced in a study of response to subunit inactivated influenza vaccine. TCRdb itself ran the RT-PCR reads through MiXCR, one entry per CDR3 protein. The sample has approximately 500,000 distinct CDR3 sequences, approximately 12% seen once. The sequences come from PBMCs from blood, collected more than 35 days after vaccination. These receptors all stem from a man over 45 who received an inactivated influenza vaccine.

This rearrangement joins TRBV4-2 to TRBJ2-7, with 7 positions matching TRBD2. Looked up from germline, CDR1 is LGHNA and CDR2 is YNFKEQ. The CDR3 runs to 16 residues. V was pared by 3 bases and J by 4 bases, with 12 bases of the junction left unmatched. The CDR3 sequence: CASSQGVGGSGYEQYF. In DNA form, the CDR3 reads TGTGCCAGCAGCCAGGGGGTAGGCGGGAGCGGTTACGAGCAGTACTTC.

Many counts were recorded for this clonotype. The V gene is TRBV10-3, the J gene TRBJ1-6, with TRBD1 identical over 7 bases. Germline-derived CDR1 and CDR2 are ENHRY and SYGVKD. This CDR3 is built from 15 residues. The V segment lost 6 bases and the J segment 7 bases; nucleotides outside the gene matches: 9. The CDR3: CAIREQGTGNSPLHF. DNA for the CDR3: TGTGCCATCAGGGAACAGGGGACTGGAAATTCACCCCTCCACTTT.

This clonotype turned up a few times. The DNA for the CDR3 is TGTGCCAGCAGTTTATCTCCTGACCATACCGGGGAGCTGTTTTTT. This codes for CASSLSPDHTGELFF. This chain links TRBV28 with TRBJ2-2; D is unclear. CDR1 and CDR2 (germline): MDHEN, SYDVKM. V was shortened by 1 base and J by 5 bases, with 11 bases between the two germline ends. The CDR3 runs to 15 residues.

Only a few counts were recorded for this clonotype. The rearrangement joins TRBV4-3 to TRBJ2-1; TRBD2 agrees at 7 bases. From germline, CDR1 is LGHNA and CDR2 YSLEER. The CDR3 runs to 15 residues. V gave up 1 base and J gave up 5 bases; unmatched junction bases: 5. The chain's CDR3 is CASSQGSGINNEQFF. CDR3 DNA: TGCGCCAGCAGCCAAGGCAGCGGGATTAACAATGAGCAGTTCTTC.

This clonotype was counted between two and nine times. This chain links TRBV20-1 with TRBJ2-6; 12 bases map to TRBD1. The CDR3 is 16 residues long. Germline CDR1 is DFQATT and CDR2 is SNEGSKA (reference sequence). With 5 bases clipped from V and 1 base from J, the junction kept 3 bases outside the gene matches. CDR3 residues: CSAGDRGQSGANVLTF. The CDR3 nucleotides are TGCAGTGCTGGGGACAGGGGGCAGTCTGGGGCCAACGTCCTGACTTTC.

In this sample, this clonotype turned up a few times. J is TRBJ2-1 and V is TRBV6-1; D not resolved. V lost 7 bases, J lost 1 base, and 11 bases lay in between. The CDR3 extends over 14 amino acids. In germline, CDR1 is MNHNS, CDR2 SASEGT. CDR3 sequence: CASKRPDSYNEQFF. In DNA, the CDR3 is TGTGCCAGCAAGAGACCTGATTCCTACAATGAGCAGTTCTTC.

This clonotype has a handful of counts. The chain employs TRBV2 and TRBJ2-7; no definite D call. The CDR3 is made up of 13 amino acids. The germline V and J ends were trimmed by 7 bases and 6 bases, with 16 bases remaining between them. Germline assignment: CDR1 SNHLY and CDR2 FYNNEI. DNA for the CDR3: TGTGCCAGCAATTTGGCCATGGATCGCGAGCAGTACTTC. Its translation: CASNLAMDREQYF.

Only a few counts were recorded for this clonotype. V is TRBV7-9 and J is TRBJ1-1; D is undetermined. Trimming removed 5 bases from V and 3 bases from J, with 19 bases in between. Germline V gene data show CDR1 as SEHNR and CDR2 as FQNEAQ (reference sequence). CDR3 length: 16 amino acids. CDR3 in DNA: TGTGCCAGCAGCCTAGGCGAGACGGGGTGGGACACTGAAGCTTTCTTT. This sequence encodes CASSLGETGWDTEAFF.

There are a few counts of this clonotype. The chain has TRBV4-2 and TRBJ2-7, with 11 bases that match TRBD1. The length of the CDR3 is 16 residues. J was trimmed by 4 bases and V by 0 bases; bases with no gene match: 5. CDR1 and CDR2 from the germline V gene are LGHNA and YNFKEQ. For the CDR3, the DNA is TGTGCCAGCAGCCAAGATCCTGGGACAGGGGGTTACGAGCAGTACTTC. This sequence encodes CASSQDPGTGGYEQYF.

This clonotype has just a few counts. This chain links TRBV29-1 with TRBJ2-5; a possible D gene is TRBD2 (5 bases). V lost 6 bases, J lost 7 bases, and 15 bases lay in between. This CDR3 has 12 residues. Germline V gene sequence: CDR1 SQVTM, CDR2 ANQGSEA. CDR3 sequence (DNA): TGCAGCGTATACATCGCCGGAGGGACCCAGTACTTC. It is translated as CSVYIAGGTQYF.

This clonotype was observed a handful of times. The chain employs TRBV5-1 and TRBJ1-1; a possible D gene is TRBD1 (6 bases). Trimming took off 4 bases at V and 0 bases at J, with 16 bases between the two ends. The CDR3 contains 16 residues. Per germline, CDR1 SGHRS and CDR2 YFSETQ. The chain's CDR3 is CASSPREQGVNTEAFF. The CDR3 DNA reads TGCGCCAGCAGCCCGCGGGAACAGGGCGTGAACACTGAAGCTTTCTTT.

The chain uses TRBV28 and TRBJ2-4; TRBD2 matches at 10 bases. This CDR3 spans 16 amino acids. V trimming: 2 bases; J trimming: 1 base; junction bases outside the gene matches: 2. Germline values: CDR1 MDHEN, CDR2 SYDVKM. CDR3 bases: TGTGCCAGCAGTTTACCAGCGGGAGGGGCCAAAAACATTCAGTACTTC. Protein sequence: CASSLPAGGAKNIQYF. Looking up the rest from reference TRBV28 and TRBJ2-4 gives the full variable domain: DVKVTQSSRYLVKRTGEKVFLECVQDMDHENMFWYRQDPGLGLRLIYFSYDVKMKEKGDIPEGYSVSREKKERFSLILESASTNQTSMYLCASSLPAGGAKNIQYFGAGTRLSVL.

V usage is TRBV7-9 and J usage is TRBJ1-3, with D hard to call. The CDR3 is 14 residues long. The germline gives CDR1 SEHNR, CDR2 FQNEAQ (reference sequence). The V and J ends lost 3 bases and 8 bases respectively, with 14 bases between them. CDR3 sequence reads: CASSFRRRSHTIYF. CDR3 sequence (DNA): TGTGCCAGCAGCTTTAGGAGGAGGTCGCACACCATATATTTT.

A few counts support this clonotype. The chain couples TRBV10-3 to TRBJ2-7; D is perhaps TRBD1 (6 bases). CDR3 length: 14 residues. Germline V gene lookup returns CDR1 ENHRY and CDR2 SYGVKD. V lost 5 bases to trimming and J lost 0 bases, with 11 bases between them. CDR3 nucleotides: TGTGCCATCAGTAGGACAGTCAGCTCCTACGAGCAGTACTTC. Amino acid sequence: CAISRTVSSYEQYF.

This clonotype was seen more than once but under ten times. The chain couples TRBV7-9 to TRBJ1-5; 7 bases match TRBD1. The germline V gene encodes CDR1 SEHNR and CDR2 FQNEAQ (reference sequence). V lost 5 bases to trimming and J lost 6 bases; unmatched junction nucleotides: 7. This CDR3 region has 14 residues. As DNA, the CDR3 is TGTGCCAGCAGCCCCGACAGGGATGGTCAGCCCCAGCATTTT. Translated: CASSPDRDGQPQHF.

This chain joins TRBV6-2 or TRBV6-3 and TRBJ2-7; 8 bases align to TRBD1. The germline gives CDR1 MNHEY, CDR2 SVGEGT. The CDR3 runs to 17 residues. V lost 1 base to trimming and J lost 0 bases; unmatched junction nucleotides: 8. DNA for the CDR3: TGTGCCAGCAGTTACTTTGTTGGGGGACAGGCCTCCTACGAGCAGTACTTC. As protein: CASSYFVGGQASYEQYF.

The chain links TRBV12-3 or TRBV12-4 to TRBJ2-3; TRBD2 matches 10 bases. V shed 6 bases, J shed 5 bases, and the junction held 11 bases outside the gene matches. This CDR3 region has 16 residues. The CDR3 region has the DNA TGTGCCAGCAGCGTAAGAGCGGGGGGGCAAGGAGATACGCAGTATTTT. Translation: CASSVRAGGQGDTQYF.

J is TRBJ1-1 and V is TRBV3-1; D is ambiguous. Deletions cut 4 bases from V and 3 bases from J, with 12 bases between. This CDR3 has 14 residues. Germline V gene sequence: CDR1 LGHDT, CDR2 YNNKEL (reference sequence). The CDR3 loop is CASSLGVLHTEAFF. The CDR3 DNA sequence: TGTGCCAGCAGCCTTGGTGTTCTACACACTGAAGCTTTCTTT.

This chain's CDR3 is CASSGAGTSAHQETQYF. Written as DNA, the CDR3 is TGTGCCAGCAGTGGGGCCGGGACTAGCGCCCACCAAGAGACCCAGTACTTC. The chain carries TRBV6-2 or TRBV6-3 and TRBJ2-5, with 10 nucleotides matching TRBD2. The germline gives CDR1 MNHEY, CDR2 SVGEGT. The CDR3 has 17 residues. V was clipped by 5 bases and J by 0 bases; unmatched bases: 9.

V and J are TRBV4-1 and TRBJ2-2; 10 positions agree with TRBD1. V lost 4 bases and J lost 5; bases outside the gene matches: 7. CDR3 length equals 16 residues. In germline, CDR1 is MGHRA, CDR2 YSYEKL. The CDR3 DNA is TGCGCCAGCAGCCCTCGGGACAGGGGTTATACCGGGGAGCTGTTTTTT. It yields the protein CASSPRDRGYTGELFF.

This clonotype was counted ten times or more. The V and J genes are TRBV7-3 and TRBJ2-1, with 8 bases that match TRBD2. This CDR3 has 16 amino acids. Germline V gives CDR1 SGHTA, CDR2 FQGTGA. The trim removed 5 bases at V and 7 bases at J, leaving 13 bases unmatched. The CDR3 region is CASSLTVAGFRNEQFF. The CDR3 coding sequence is TGTGCCAGCAGCCTGACCGTAGCGGGATTTCGTAATGAGCAGTTCTTC.

This chain connects TRBV10-3 to TRBJ2-3; no clear D gene. Germline V gene data show CDR1 as ENHRY and CDR2 as SYGVKD. Trimming took off 3 bases at V and 3 bases at J, with 10 bases between the two ends. The CDR3 is 14 residues long. The CDR3 region is CAISEWEGTDTQYF. The CDR3 DNA sequence: TGTGCCATCAGTGAATGGGAAGGAACAGATACGCAGTATTTT.

There are a few counts of this clonotype. The chain combines TRBV6-1 with TRBJ2-1; D is possibly TRBD1 (5 bases). The CDR3 contains 15 residues. Trimming pared 3 bases from V and 0 bases from J, leaving 9 bases between. Germline CDR1 MNHNS, CDR2 SASEGT. Here the CDR3 DNA reads TGTGCCAGCAGTGACAGGGTGAGCTCCTACAATGAGCAGTTCTTC. It yields the protein CASSDRVSSYNEQFF.

This clonotype showed up just a few times. The genes are TRBV30 and TRBJ1-6; 8 bases match TRBD1. CDR1 and CDR2 from the germline V gene are GTSNPN and SVGIG (reference sequence). V was clipped by 8 bases and J by 10 bases; unmatched bases: 7. The CDR3 sequence is 12 residues long. CDR3 sequence (DNA): TGTGCCGGACAGGGCCGGGGATCACCCCTCCACTTT. Translating it yields CAGQGRGSPLHF.

This clonotype has more than one count but fewer than ten. This chain connects TRBV12-3 or TRBV12-4 to TRBJ1-2; TRBD1 matches 7 bases. The CDR3 spans 15 residues. The J segment lost 7 bases and the V segment lost 0 bases, leaving 8 bases of the junction unmatched. CDR3 in amino acids: CASSLAGRGPGGYTF. The CDR3 DNA follows: TGTGCCAGCAGTTTAGCGGGAAGGGGGCCTGGTGGCTACACCTTC.

In its sample, this clonotype was seen many times. V is TRBV7-2 and J is TRBJ2-5; 11 bases agree with TRBD2. V trimming: 4 bases; J trimming: 2 bases; junction bases outside the gene matches: 6. CDR3 length: 16 residues. Germline CDR1 SGHTA, CDR2 FQGNSA. CDR3 sequence reads: CASSSGLAGFQETQYF. CDR3 sequence (DNA): TGTGCCAGCAGCTCCGGACTAGCGGGTTTTCAAGAGACCCAGTACTTC. Full variable domain (remainder filled in from reference TRBV7-2 and TRBJ2-5): GAGVSQSPSNKVTEKGKDVELRCDPISGHTALYWYRQSLGQGLEFLIYFQGNSAPDKSGLPSDRFSAERTGGSVSTLTIQRTQQEDSAVYLCASSSGLAGFQETQYFGPGTRLLVL.